The sample holds many counts of the clone carrying this TCR beta chain. Its target is not known. This entry comes from a study of regulatory T cells in long-lasting Graves disease. With iRepertoire HTBI primers and Arm-PCR of CDR3 regions, TCR beta libraries were built. TCRdb redid the calling of the multiplex PCR reads with MiXCR, one entry per CDR3 protein. The table lists about 470,000 distinct CDR3 sequences, around 21% of them singletons. Study observations and caveats: Among samples with persistent disease, TRBV28, TRBJ1-2 and TRBJ2-5 were favored. Lower TCR diversity characterized persistent Graves' patients relative to newly diagnosed patients.

Trimming took 4 bases from V and 5 from J; bases not matched to a gene: 11. The germline V gene has CDR1 MDHEN and CDR2 SYDVKM. The CDR3 spans 16 residues. Stated time point: persistent/refractory GD, antithyroid drugs over 5 years with positive TRAb. Making the TCR library involved RNA that had been extracted from PBMCs. Blood from the periphery, approximately 8.5 milliliters in all, was drawn into EDTA tubes. The input for sequencing was peripheral blood mononuclear cells (PBMCs), taken when the disease was refractory, from a patient treated with antithyroid drugs. The source is a female donor with Graves disease. The chain joins TRBV28 to TRBJ1-5; 7 bases agree with TRBD1. DNA of the CDR3: TGTGCCAGCAGTTCTACCTCGGGACAGCCACATCAGCCCCAGCATTTT. It translates to CASSSTSGQPHQPQHF.